The present T cell receptor beta chain was sequenced within a study of T cells in localized non-small cell lung cancer (dated by TCRdb to the early 2020s). About the study as a whole: T cell repertoires of a few hundred early-stage NSCLC patients were analyzed, with tumors being compared against uninvolved tumor-adjacent lungs. Of the NSCLC patients, roughly 130 were male and about 97 were female, and the mean age was approximately 66 years. The cohort consisted of 200 to 250 treatment-naive NSCLC patients whose localized lung tumors had been resected. General findings and caveats noted by the study authors: Because multi-region tumor sequencing was not done, intratumor heterogeneity could not be ruled out. Because of the exploratory design, TCR variables were selected using unadjusted p-values without false-discovery rate correction. Higher T cell density in blood was associated with longer overall survival, whereas higher clonality in adjacent lung was associated with shorter survival. Uninvolved tumor-adjacent lung showed the highest T cell clonality, higher than tumor, which suggests more focused antigenic responses in the uninvolved tumor-adjacent lung. Of the top 100 tumor clones, a median of approximately 60 were detected in paired uninvolved adjacent lung; 28 were also among that lung's top 100.

TCR beta CDR3 regions were sequenced from DNA using the immunoSEQ Assay. Concerning the study's data processing: T cell density was computed as TCR beta template counts normalized to usable DNA estimated by amplifying housekeeping genes. Richness was estimated with the preseqR package, extrapolating to 400,000 templates for PBMC samples and 120,000 templates for tissue samples. Clonality was taken to be one minus Pielou's evenness. Tissue-enriched TCRs were identified by differential abundance testing using productive amino-acid clonotypes, minimum total count 5 and alpha 0.1. Repertoire overlap between compartments was quantified with the Jaccard Index and Morisita Overlap Index. GLIPH clustered TCR beta CDR3s with public tetramer-defined viral CDR3s; viral motifs required at least three viral sequences plus V-gene enrichment. What TCRdb holds here is the immuneACCESS table cut down to in-frame rearrangements. Part of the clones is not present; checked against another copy, under half of the missing clones reflect an unresolved V gene, and the others are unexplained. The V and J calls and clone size were taken over from that table, and D and trimming were inferred from the DNA. A total of roughly 7,000 clones appear in this sample, around 40% of them only once. The ten largest clones capture approximately 7.5% of the sample.

The germline V gene yields SGHNT for CDR1 and YENEEA for CDR2. Germline trimming amounts to 7 bases on V and 3 bases on J, with 7 as the count of junction bases outside the gene matches. From cysteine to phenylalanine, the CDR3 is 14 amino acids long. Only CDR3 DNA is held: 42 bases, read in frame from base 1. As regards this clone: Its cognate antigen has yet to be identified. Base qualities are not recorded, but no much larger clone differs from it by a single base.

At diagnosis, peripheral blood, uninvolved tumor-adjacent lung and tumor were collected and were preserved as a mix of fresh-frozen and FFPE material. The chain couples TRBV11-3 to TRBJ2-5; TRBD2 lines up with 8 middle nucleotides. This specimen was lung tumor tissue, taken before any cancer treatment. The clonotype comes from a man between 40 and 69 years old with stage III lung adenocarcinoma. The CDR3 protein: CASNFGGAEETQYF. At the DNA level, the sequence is TGTGCCAGCAACTTCGGGGGGGCCGAAGAGACCCAGTACTTC.